Below are 5 T cell receptor beta chains sequenced from a single sample in a study of T cell responses to AZD1222 COVID-19 vaccine. Measured with immunoSEQ multiplex PCR; TCRdb has only the in-frame clones, and not every one. This table has some 60,000 clones, 75% to 90% appearing once. The sample in question was peripheral blood, obtained 28 days after the second AZD1222 dose. The receptors shown here come from an adult who received the AZD1222 COVID-19 vaccine.

This clone was seen a single time. V is TRBV7-9 and J is TRBJ2-3; 10 bases align to TRBD2. This CDR3 region has 15 residues. The V segment lost 3 bases and the J segment 1 base; nucleotides outside the gene matches: 1. Germline CDR1 reads SEHNR; CDR2 reads FQNEAQ (reference sequence). CDR3 protein: CASSFGLAGTDTQYF. In nucleotides, the CDR3 is TGTGCCAGCAGCTTCGGACTAGCGGGCACAGATACGCAGTATTTT.

The rearrangement joins TRBV5-4 to TRBJ2-6; D is possibly TRBD1 (6 bases). V was cut by 3 bases and J by 3 bases, with 16 bases left in between. Germline V gives CDR1 SGHNT, CDR2 YYREEE (reference sequence). The CDR3 has 17 amino acids. The CDR3 DNA reads TGTGCCAGCAGCTCGAGCTTTTCAGGGGATGGGGCCAACGTCCTGACTTTC. Amino acids: CASSSSFSGDGANVLTF.

The chain carries TRBV10-2 and TRBJ2-1, with D perhaps TRBD1 (6 bases). There are 15 residues in the CDR3. Trimming cost V 6 bases and J 1 base, with 13 bases left between them. Germline V gene sequence: CDR1 WSHSY, CDR2 SAAADI. This CDR3 reads CASRTGIGSYNEQFF. In DNA, the CDR3 is TGCGCCAGCAGAACAGGGATCGGGTCCTACAATGAGCAGTTCTTC.

J is TRBJ1-2 and V is TRBV5-6; D call uncertain. The length of the CDR3 is 13 residues. V lost 3 bases to trimming and J lost 5 bases, with 11 bases between them. The germline gives CDR1 SGHDT, CDR2 YYEEEE. CDR3: CASSYGRLYGYTF. The CDR3 DNA is TGTGCCAGCAGCTACGGACGGCTGTATGGCTACACCTTC.

The rearrangement joins TRBV7-2 to TRBJ2-4, with D perhaps assigned TRBD1 or TRBD2 (7 bases each). Germline CDR1 is SGHTA and CDR2 is FQGNSA. V was trimmed by 4 bases and J by 7 bases, leaving 14 bases between them. The CDR3 runs 14 residues. CDR3 nucleotides: TGTGCCAGCAGCTGGGGACAGCGGGATAACATTCAGTACTTC. Amino acids: CASSWGQRDNIQYF.